A selection of T cell receptor beta chains follows, all from one sample in a study of T cells in Graves' hyperthyroidism and ophthalmopathy. TCRdb itself ran the multiplex PCR reads through MiXCR, one entry per CDR3 protein. Here the sample spans hundreds of thousands of distinct CDR3 sequences, about 45% being singletons. The sequencing input was peripheral blood or thyroid tissue (not recorded which). These receptors were taken from an adult man with Graves' disease, either hyperthyroidism or ophthalmopathy (not recorded which). The CDR3 runs from the conserved cysteine through the conserved F or W. The D gene is left open where the match is weak. Only some rows state a clone size, as once, few, many or a class for expanded clones.

v_call	clone_size	d_call	j_call	cdr3_nt	cdr3_aa
TRBV19	.	TRBD1	TRBJ1-5	TGTGCCAGTTGGGACAGCCCCTATAGCAATCAGCCCCAGCATTTT	CASWDSPYSNQPQHF
TRBV24-1	few	.	TRBJ1-1	TGTGCCACCAGTGATTCAAAGGGGACTGTTCCCGAGGGTGAAGCTTTCTTT	CATSDSKGTVPEGEAFF
TRBV2	.	.	TRBJ1-5	TGTGCCAGCAGTGGGCTGGGGGGGAGGGTCACCAATCAGCCCCAGCATTTT	CASSGLGGRVTNQPQHF
TRBV10-3	many	TRBD1	TRBJ2-2	TGTGCCATCAGTGAGGACAGGGGTGGGGAGCTGTTTTTT	CAISEDRGGELFF
TRBV6-6	.	.	TRBJ2-7	TGTGCCAGCAGTGAATGGCTAAGGGACGAGCAGTACTTC	CASSEWLRDEQYF
TRBV6-6	.	.	TRBJ1-6	TGCGCCAGCAGCCAAGTGCTTGACAGGCGAAATTCATCCCTCCACTTT	CASSQVLDRRNSSLHF
TRBV12-3/TRBV12-4	.	TRBD1	TRBJ1-6	TGTGCCAGCAGTCCGGGACAGGGAAGTTCACCCCTCCACTTT	CASSPGQGSSPLHF
TRBV15	.	.	TRBJ1-2	TGTGCCACCGCGACGACTAACTATGGCTACACCTTC	CATATTNYGYTF
TRBV2	few	.	TRBJ1-4	TGTGCCAGCAGTGAAGGGAATAATGAAAAACTGTTTTTT	CASSEGNNEKLFF
TRBV20-1	few	.	TRBJ1-5	TGCAGTGCTAGTCGCGGAGACACTAGCAATCAGCCCCAGCATTTT	CSASRGDTSNQPQHF
TRBV25-1	.	TRBD1	TRBJ2-5	TGTGCCAGCAGGGACAGGGGAAAAGCTTCAGAGACCCAGTACTTC	CASRDRGKASETQYF
TRBV2	many	TRBD2	TRBJ2-7	TGTGCCAGCAGAACTAGCGGGGGGGCTGACGAGCAGTACTTC	CASRTSGGADEQYF
TRBV7-9	.	TRBD1	TRBJ1-1	TGTGCCAGCAGCTCCAGCTGGACAGGGGGGAGAGGGACTGAAGCTTTCTTT	CASSSSWTGGRGTEAFF
TRBV2	.	.	TRBJ1-4	TGTGCCAGCAGTGGCCCCCCCACAGGTGGAGATGAAAAACTGTTTTTT	CASSGPPTGGDEKLFF
TRBV20-1	many	TRBD1	TRBJ2-5	TGCAGTGCTAGTCTTGGACAGGGCGAGACCCAGTACTTC	CSASLGQGETQYF
TRBV11-3	.	.	TRBJ1-5	TGTGCCAGCAGCTCCCCCGAACAAGAACAGCCCCAGCATTTT	CASSSPEQEQPQHF
TRBV12-3/TRBV12-4	.	.	TRBJ1-2	TGTGCCAGCAGAAAGGGGCGCGGTGGCTACACCTTC	CASRKGRGGYTF
TRBV12-3/TRBV12-4	.	TRBD1	TRBJ1-5	TGTGCCAGCAGTGGAGGCAGGGACAGGGGCAATCAGCCCCAGCATTTT	CASSGGRDRGNQPQHF
TRBV20-1	.	.	TRBJ1-1	TGCAGTCCATCCGGAGTCACACAGGGTCGGAACACTGAAGCTTTCTTT	CSPSGVTQGRNTEAFF
TRBV5-6	.	.	TRBJ2-5	TGTGCCAGCAGCCCCTGGGGTGGGGTAGAGACCCAGTACTTC	CASSPWGGVETQYF
TRBV7-8	.	TRBD2	TRBJ2-3	TGTGCCAGCAGCTTTCGCGGGAGGAAGAGCACAGATACGCAGTATTTT	CASSFRGRKSTDTQYF
TRBV2	.	.	TRBJ1-1	TGTGCCAGCAGTGGTCTGGGGGCGTTGGACACTGAAGCTTTCTTT	CASSGLGALDTEAFF
TRBV7-9	.	.	TRBJ1-1	TGTGCCGGCAGCCAAGAGGGATTCAGGATTATGAACACTGAAGCTTTCTTT	CAGSQEGFRIMNTEAFF
TRBV7-9	few	.	TRBJ2-7	TGTGCCAGCAGCTCCTCGACGGGGCTACGGGAGCAGTACTTC	CASSSSTGLREQYF
TRBV2	.	.	TRBJ1-1	TGTGCCAGCAGTGAACGGGGACGGGGGGGCACTGAAGCTTTCTTT	CASSERGRGGTEAFF
TRBV11-2	.	TRBD2	TRBJ2-7	TGTGCCAGCAGCACGGGACTAGCGGGCCACGAGCAGTACTTC	CASSTGLAGHEQYF
TRBV29-1	many	TRBD1	TRBJ2-2	TGCAGCGTCGGACAGGGGAACACCGGGGAGCTGTTTTTT	CSVGQGNTGELFF
TRBV14	few	.	TRBJ1-2	TGTGCCAGCAGCCCCTACCCGATTGGTCCCTATGGCTACACCTTC	CASSPYPIGPYGYTF
TRBV7-9	few	.	TRBJ1-1	TGTGCCAGCAGTATAGCTCAAGAGAACACTGAAGCTTTCTTT	CASSIAQENTEAFF
TRBV7-9	few	.	TRBJ1-4	TGTGCCAGCAGCTTAGAAAGGGAGTCGGCAACTAATGAAAAACTGTTTTTT	CASSLERESATNEKLFF
TRBV25-1	.	.	TRBJ2-7	TGTGCCAGCAGCGCCCCCGGGATAGAGCAGTACTTC	CASSAPGIEQYF
TRBV7-9	many	TRBD1	TRBJ2-5	TGTGCCAGCAGCTCCCTAAACCGGGACAGGGTACAAGAGACCCAGTACTTC	CASSSLNRDRVQETQYF
TRBV20-1	.	TRBD2	TRBJ2-7	TGCAGTGAGGGACTAGGGCGTAACGAGCAGTACTTC	CSEGLGRNEQYF
TRBV20-1	once	TRBD1	TRBJ1-3	TGCAGTGCTACCGGGACAGGGGGCTCTGGAAACACCATATATTTT	CSATGTGGSGNTIYF
TRBV10-3	many	.	TRBJ2-2	TGTGCCATCAGTGAGTCGGGGAGGAAGGAGCTGTTTTTT	CAISESGRKELFF
TRBV19	once	TRBD2	TRBJ2-7	TGTGCCAGTAGCCCGGGGACTAGCCTGGGCGAGAAGTACTTC	CASSPGTSLGEKYF
TRBV10-3	.	.	TRBJ1-5	TGTGCCATCAGTGAAGTGGCAGGGGATATGATCAATCAGCCCCAGCATTTT	CAISEVAGDMINQPQHF
TRBV7-9	many	.	TRBJ1-3	TGTGCCAGCACCGGACTCAGCTCTGGAAACACCATATATTTT	CASTGLSSGNTIYF
TRBV7-8	.	.	TRBJ2-7	TGTGCCAGCAGCCAACGACAGAGGACATTATACGAGCAGTACTTC	CASSQRQRTLYEQYF
TRBV2	.	.	TRBJ2-7	TGTGCCAGCAGTGAAGCCGGGAGAGGCTACGAGCAGTACTTC	CASSEAGRGYEQYF
TRBV10-3	.	.	TRBJ1-5	TGTGCCATCAGCCCCGGACAGTTATCCATTCAGACCCAGCATTTT	CAISPGQLSIQTQHF
TRBV6-5	few	TRBD1	TRBJ2-7	TGTGCCAGCAGTTACTCGTCGGGACAGGGGGAGCAGTACTTC	CASSYSSGQGEQYF
TRBV20-1	.	TRBD1	TRBJ1-4	TGCAGTGCTAGGACAGGGGGTGGTGAAAAACTGCTTTTT	CSARTGGGEKLLF
TRBV2	.	.	TRBJ2-1	TGTGCCAGCAGAGGGGACGGCGTGAGTGAGCAGTTCTTC	CASRGDGVSEQFF
TRBV10-3	.	TRBD1	TRBJ1-2	TGTGCCATCAGTGAGGGACAGGGCGAAGGCTACACCTTC	CAISEGQGEGYTF
TRBV2	many	.	TRBJ2-7	TGTGCCAGCAGTGAAAACGCCTTGGCTACCTACGAGCAGTACTTC	CASSENALATYEQYF
TRBV6-5	.	.	TRBJ2-5	TGTGCCAGCAGTTACTCCGAGGGTGAAGAGACCCAGTACTTC	CASSYSEGEETQYF
TRBV2	few	TRBD1	TRBJ2-2	TGTGCCAGCAGTCAGGGGGACGCCGGGGAGCTGTTTTTT	CASSQGDAGELFF
TRBV10-3	many	.	TRBJ1-4	TGTGCCAGCAGTGAAGGTCAGACTAATGAAAAACTGTTTTTT	CASSEGQTNEKLFF
TRBV6-6	.	TRBD1	TRBJ1-1	TGTGCCAGCAGTGGGACAGGGCCTTCCACTGAAGCTTTCTTT	CASSGTGPSTEAFF
TRBV11-2	.	.	TRBJ2-2	TGTGCCAGCAGTACCAGGGGAACCGGGGAGCTGTTTTTT	CASSTRGTGELFF
TRBV10-3	.	.	TRBJ1-1	TGTGCCATCAGTGAAAATTCGGGCAAGACTGAAGCTTTCTTT	CAISENSGKTEAFF
TRBV7-9	few	.	TRBJ2-5	TGTGCCAGCAGCTTAGCGATCGGGAAACAAGAGACCCAGTACTTC	CASSLAIGKQETQYF
TRBV14	.	TRBD1	TRBJ1-4	TGTGCCAGCAGCCAAGCCCCGACAGGGGACACTGAAAAACTGTTTTTT	CASSQAPTGDTEKLFF
TRBV7-9	.	TRBD1	TRBJ1-6	TGTGCCAGCAGGAAGACAGGGGGCTTCTATAATTCACCCCTCCACTTT	CASRKTGGFYNSPLHF